This entry lists 27 T cell receptor beta chains sequenced from one sample in a study of T cell changes during pregnancy in multiple sclerosis. The repertoire was sequenced with immunoSEQ multiplex PCR; TCRdb's copy has only in-frame clones and lacks some. The sample consists of tens of thousands of clones, 93% of them appearing once. The source was peripheral blood, collected after pregnancy. Receptors originate from a female donor with multiple sclerosis, enrolled in a pregnancy study.

This chain links TRBV18 with TRBJ2-1, with D possibly matching TRBD2 (6 bases). The germline V gene has CDR1 KGHSH and CDR2 LQKENI. The CDR3 runs to 15 residues. The V end lost 4 bases, the J end lost 0 bases, and 10 bases lay between the germline ends. Here the CDR3 reads CASSRGGASYNEQFF. The CDR3 DNA is TGTGCCAGCTCACGGGGCGGGGCCTCCTACAATGAGCAGTTCTTC.

The chain joins TRBV10-2 to TRBJ2-1; 14 bases line up with TRBD2. The CDR3 has 14 residues. The trim removed 8 bases at V and 7 bases at J, leaving 4 bases unmatched. The V gene's germline CDR1 is WSHSY and CDR2 SAAADI. The DNA of the CDR3 is TGCGCCAGCGGGGGACTAGCGGGGGAAAATGAGCAGTTCTTC. Translating gives CASGGLAGENEQFF.

This clone was seen only once. The rearrangement uses TRBV28 and TRBJ2-7; 8 bases agree with TRBD2. Germline V lookup: CDR1 MDHEN, CDR2 SYDVKM. CDR3 length: 12 residues. Germline trimming cut 6 bases from V and 6 bases from J; bases unmatched to any gene: 4. CDR3 loop: CASSLAGGEQYF. DNA for the CDR3: TGTGCCAGCAGCCTGGCGGGGGGCGAGCAGTACTTC.

The chain carries TRBV11-3 and TRBJ2-1, with 7 bases identical to TRBD2. CDR3 length: 14 residues. The V segment lost 5 bases and the J segment 9 bases; nucleotides outside the gene matches: 10. The germline gives CDR1 SGHNT, CDR2 YENEEA. The CDR3 region is CASSPGVASGEQFF. For the CDR3, the DNA is TGTGCCAGCAGCCCTGGGGTGGCTAGCGGTGAGCAGTTCTTC.

This chain connects TRBV6-5 to TRBJ2-7; weak D call: TRBD1 (5 bases). The V end was cut by 7 bases, the J end by 3 bases, with 10 bases between. This CDR3 region has 12 residues. Per germline, CDR1 MNHEY and CDR2 SVGAGI. The CDR3 DNA reads as TGTGCCAGCAAGGGGCAGCACTACGAGCAGTACTTC. It codes for CASKGQHYEQYF.

This chain connects TRBV4-2 to TRBJ2-7, with D tentatively TRBD1 (5 bases). V lost 0 bases, J lost 4 bases, and 13 bases lay in between. Per germline, CDR1 LGHNA and CDR2 YNFKEQ. The CDR3 runs 15 residues. The CDR3 sequence is CASSQDQGTEYEQYF. CDR3 coding DNA: TGTGCCAGCAGCCAAGACCAGGGTACCGAGTACGAGCAGTACTTC.

The V gene is TRBV19, the J gene TRBJ2-7; 9 bases line up with TRBD1. Germline CDR1 LNHDA, CDR2 SQIVND (reference sequence). The trim removed 6 bases at V and 3 bases at J, leaving 9 bases unmatched. The CDR3 loop spans 15 amino acids. In DNA form, the CDR3 reads TGTGCCAGTAGATATACAGGGGGCGATGTCTACGAGCAGTACTTC. Protein: CASRYTGGDVYEQYF.

This clone was recorded a few times. The gene calls are TRBV4-1 and TRBJ1-1, with TRBD1 as a possible D gene (5 bases). Germline assignment: CDR1 MGHRA and CDR2 YSYEKL. The CDR3 length is 19 residues. The V end was cut by 1 base, the J end by 1 base, with 22 bases between. As DNA, the CDR3 is TGCGCCAGCAGCCAAGGGACCGGGGGGTACTTCTCGGGGAACACTGAAGCTTTCTTT. Amino acid sequence: CASSQGTGGYFSGNTEAFF.

V and J are TRBV2 and TRBJ1-5; a weak D match, TRBD1 (6 bases). The germline CDR1 and CDR2 sequences are SNHLY and FYNNEI. The CDR3 spans 15 residues. V was cut by 5 bases and J by 0 bases, with 11 bases left in between. The CDR3 coding sequence is TGTGCCAGCAGTCCGGACAGTACTAGCAATCAGCCCCAGCATTTT. Amino acids: CASSPDSTSNQPQHF.

The rearrangement uses TRBV19 and TRBJ2-1, with TRBD1 identical over 9 bases. In germline, CDR1 is LNHDA, CDR2 SQIVND (reference sequence). The V gene end was trimmed by 5 bases and the J gene end by 7 bases; junction bases not matched to a gene: 3. The CDR3 extends over 13 amino acids. For the CDR3, the DNA is TGTGCCAGTAGTGTACAGGGGGCGAATGAGCAGTTCTTC. As protein: CASSVQGANEQFF.

The J gene is TRBJ2-1, the V gene TRBV27; TRBD1 agrees at 7 bases. Trimming cost V 5 bases and J 8 bases; bases outside gene matches: 12. Germline values: CDR1 MNHEY, CDR2 SMNVEV (reference sequence). This CDR3 has 15 residues. DNA for the CDR3: TGTGCCAGCAGTCCCACTATCACAGGGGCGGATGAGCAGTTCTTC. Translated, it gives CASSPTITGADEQFF.

The V call is TRBV7-8, the J call TRBJ2-1; D might be TRBD1 (6 bases). The CDR3 spans 16 residues. Germline V gene sequence: CDR1 SGHVS, CDR2 FQNEAQ. The V gene lost 1 base and the J gene lost 5 bases, with 15 bases spanning the gap. The CDR3 coding sequence is TGTGCCAGCAGCTTAGTGCAGGGTAAGGGGGACAATGAGCAGTTCTTC. This encodes CASSLVQGKGDNEQFF.

The chain is built from TRBV21-1 and TRBJ2-5; the table's D call, TRBD2, has no DNA check behind it. TRBV21-1 is flagged as a pseudogene. The CDR3 has 20 amino acids. The CDR3 bases are TGTGCCAGCAGCAATCTGGGACAGGGGAAGACTAGCGGGAGGATGAAGACCCAGTACTTC. Amino acid sequence: CASSNLGQGKTSGRMKTQYF.

V is TRBV5-1 and J is TRBJ2-7; 13 nucleotides align to TRBD2. CDR1 is SGHRS, CDR2 YFSETQ, per germline. The CDR3 sequence is 19 residues long. Losses at the gene ends were 1 base for V and 0 bases for J; bases not matched to a gene: 10. CDR3 region: CASSLKGRTSGSYSYEQYF. DNA for the CDR3: TGCGCCAGCAGCTTGAAAGGTCGGACTAGCGGGAGCTACTCCTACGAGCAGTACTTC.

V and J are TRBV29-1 and TRBJ2-5, with TRBD2 matching over 13 bases. This CDR3 has 15 amino acids. CDR1 is SQVTM and CDR2 is ANQGSEA in the germline V gene. The V gene end was trimmed by 6 bases and the J gene end by 5 bases; junction bases not matched to a gene: 9. Here the CDR3 DNA reads TGCAGCGTCCTCCGGACTAGCGGGAGTGTGGAGACCCAGTACTTC. Protein product: CSVLRTSGSVETQYF.

The chain couples TRBV7-9 to TRBJ2-2; 7 nucleotides line up with TRBD2. The germline V gene encodes CDR1 SEHNR and CDR2 FQNEAQ (reference sequence). The V segment lost 5 bases and the J segment 3 bases; nucleotides outside the gene matches: 6. This CDR3 has 15 residues. CDR3 in amino acids: CASSPRGVDTGELFF. The CDR3, as DNA: TGTGCCAGCAGCCCTCGGGGGGTTGACACCGGGGAGCTGTTTTTT.

CDR3 in amino acids: CASSQSLTGTEAFF. DNA of the CDR3: TGTGCCAGCAGCCAATCGCTAACAGGAACTGAAGCTTTCTTT. The chain is built from TRBV7-2 and TRBJ1-1; D possibly corresponds to TRBD1 (5 bases). The CDR3 runs to 14 residues. The germline V gene has CDR1 SGHTA and CDR2 FQGNSA. The germline V and J ends were trimmed by 5 bases and 5 bases, with 15 bases remaining between them.

This clone occurred a few times. This chain joins TRBV29-1 and TRBJ2-3; 11 bases match TRBD1. From germline, CDR1 is SQVTM and CDR2 ANQGSEA. Trimming at V came to 5 bases and at J to 2 bases, leaving 3 bases not matched to a gene. The CDR3 spans 14 residues. CDR3 residues: CSVRDRGYTDTQYF. CDR3 sequence (DNA): TGCAGCGTTCGGGACAGGGGGTACACAGATACGCAGTATTTT.

The gene calls are TRBV28 and TRBJ1-2, with D tentatively TRBD1 (6 bases). Trimming shortened V by 6 bases and J by 4 bases, and 21 bases separated the two germline ends. The CDR3 extends over 16 amino acids. Germline V gene data show CDR1 as MDHEN and CDR2 as SYDVKM. The CDR3 reads CASSLGVRTDLYGYTF. The CDR3 DNA is TGTGCCAGCAGCCTAGGGGTACGGACAGACCTCTATGGCTACACCTTC.

The chain carries TRBV7-9 and TRBJ1-1; tentatively, D is TRBD1 (5 bases). V shed 0 bases and J shed 6 bases, with 17 bases lying between them. CDR1 and CDR2 (germline): SEHNR, FQNEAQ (reference sequence). The CDR3 covers 16 residues. CDR3 amino acids: CASSLARVGVGAEAFF. CDR3 sequence (DNA): TGTGCCAGCAGCTTAGCAAGGGTAGGGGTGGGTGCTGAAGCTTTCTTT.

The chain uses TRBV7-6 and TRBJ2-1; 9 nucleotides align to TRBD2. Germline V gives CDR1 SGHVS, CDR2 FNYEAQ. After removal of 1 base from V and 9 bases from J, the junction contained 7 bases not matched to a gene. The CDR3 is 15 amino acids. The CDR3 DNA reads as TGTGCCAGCAGCTTAGGGGCGGGAGGGGTCACTGAGCAGTTCTTC. Translation: CASSLGAGGVTEQFF.

The chain couples TRBV5-5 to TRBJ1-3; D possibly corresponds to TRBD1 (6 bases). This CDR3 contains 14 residues. Trimming pared 1 base from V and 6 bases from J, leaving 11 bases between. CDR1 and CDR2 from the germline V gene are SGHKS and YYEKEE (reference sequence). CDR3 region: CASSLTGSTNTIYF. In nucleotides, the CDR3 is TGTGCCAGCAGCTTGACAGGGTCGACAAACACCATATATTTT.

The chain joins TRBV19 to TRBJ2-3; D gene ambiguous. Per the germline V gene, CDR1 is LNHDA and CDR2 is SQIVND (reference sequence). The ends were cut back, 5 bases at V and 1 base at J, with 10 bases in the middle. The CDR3 runs 14 residues. The CDR3, as DNA: TGTGCCAGTAGTCACGACATGGGCACAGATACGCAGTATTTT. It yields the protein CASSHDMGTDTQYF. The complete variable domain, with remaining parts taken from reference TRBV19 and TRBJ2-3, reads DGGITQSPKYLFRKEGQNVTLSCEQNLNHDAMYWYRQDPGQGLRLIYYSQIVNDFQKGDIAEGYSVSREKKESFPLTVTSAQKNPTAFYLCASSHDMGTDTQYFGPGTRLTVL.

The V call is TRBV28, the J call TRBJ2-7, with TRBD1 matching over 8 bases. Trimming removed 4 bases from V and 5 bases from J; junction bases left unmatched: 7. Germline V gene data show CDR1 as MDHEN and CDR2 as SYDVKM. The CDR3 sequence is 14 residues long. CDR3 sequence: CASSSRTGGHEQYF. CDR3 DNA: TGTGCCAGCAGTTCGAGAACAGGGGGACACGAGCAGTACTTC.

V gene TRBV6-5 combines with J gene TRBJ1-3; D uncertain. This CDR3 contains 11 residues. V shed 6 bases and J shed 9 bases, with 9 bases lying between them. Germline CDR1 is MNHEY and CDR2 is SVGAGI. The CDR3 protein is CASSLGGTIYF. The CDR3 DNA reads TGTGCCAGCAGCCTCGGTGGCACCATATATTTT.

This clone was recorded only once. The chain joins TRBV10-3 to TRBJ1-1; a possible D gene is TRBD1 (5 bases). The CDR3 consists of 13 residues. V was shortened by 6 bases and J by 1 base, with 9 bases between the two germline ends. Germline loops: CDR1 ENHRY, CDR2 SYGVKD. The CDR3 coding sequence is TGTGCCATCAGGGGCAGGGAGAACACTGAAGCTTTCTTT. The encoded protein is CAIRGRENTEAFF.

This chain connects TRBV6-5 to TRBJ1-1; D not certain. Germline values: CDR1 MNHEY, CDR2 SVGAGI. The CDR3 is 13 residues long. Trimming shortened V by 0 bases and J by 5 bases, and 7 bases separated the two germline ends. The CDR3 loop reads CASSYSKLTEAFF. The CDR3 DNA sequence: TGTGCCAGCAGTTACTCGAAGCTTACTGAAGCTTTCTTT.